This T cell receptor (beta chain) was documented in a study of blood T cell repertoires in COVID-19. Study-wide context: COVID-19 samples collected from the United States, Italy and Spain covered acute and convalescent phases. Nucleic acid was either cDNA or gDNA, and it came from T cells, B-cell-depleted T cells, or PBMCs.

The V gene's germline CDR1 is LNHDA and CDR2 SQIVND (reference sequence). The CDR3 loop spans 17 amino acids. Seattle patient enrollment occurred during active infection, with longitudinal follow-up thereafter. In the source study's methods: Estimation of nucleated cell counts was performed using reference gene primer amplification. The data were produced by immunoSEQ multiplex PCR, yet TCRdb's version contains in-frame clones alone and is incomplete. The V and J calls and clone size were taken over from that table, and D and trimming were inferred from the DNA. The sample records just over 60,000 clones, 65% to 80% being singletons.

The sequence was collected from a man in his thirties or forties with COVID-19, enrolled during active disease. The genes are TRBV19 and TRBJ2-7; TRBD2 aligns across 9 bases. The J call may be faulty, since TRBJ2-1 better matches the DNA end. The sample comprised peripheral blood. Written as DNA, the CDR3 is TGTGCCAGTAGTATTCTCTTAGCGGGAGAGAACTACAATGAGCAGTTCTTC. Protein sequence: CASSILLAGENYNEQFF.